Each of the 11 T cell receptor beta chains below was sequenced from the same sample in a study of CD8 T cells in Susac syndrome. Reverse transcription of about 0.45 to 1 ug RNA was carried out with random hexamers. TCRdb independently ran MiXCR on the immunoSEQ multiplex PCR reads; one entry per CDR3 protein. The sample records 150,000 to 200,000 distinct CDR3 sequences, just under 95% being singletons. The specimen was CD4+ T cells from PBMCs. The source is a human donor in good health.

The CDR3 loop is CASNGQGGSQPQHF. The CDR3 DNA reads as TGTGCCAGCAACGGACAGGGGGGGAGTCAGCCCCAGCATTTT. The rearrangement joins TRBV12-3 or TRBV12-4 to TRBJ1-5; TRBD1 matches at 10 bases. The trim removed 7 bases at V and 6 bases at J, leaving 6 bases unmatched. The CDR3 sequence is 14 residues long.

The chain couples TRBV2 to TRBJ2-5; TRBD1 might be the D (5 bases). Germline V gene data show CDR1 as SNHLY and CDR2 as FYNNEI. Trimming removed 8 bases at V and 1 base at J, with 8 bases between. The CDR3 is made up of 12 amino acids. In nucleotides, the CDR3 is TGTGCCAGCGGGGCCAGCCAAGAGACCCAGTACTTC. Protein: CASGASQETQYF.

This clonotype is a singleton in its sample. J is TRBJ1-1 and V is TRBV11-2; 7 bases align to TRBD1. V dropped 5 bases and J dropped 8; count of bases not matched to a gene: 8. The CDR3 is 13 amino acids. The germline V gene has CDR1 SGHAT and CDR2 FQNNGV. CDR3: CASSADRVREAFF. The CDR3, as DNA: TGTGCCAGCAGCGCCGACAGGGTAAGGGAAGCTTTCTTT.

J is TRBJ2-7 and V is TRBV19, with D possibly being TRBD2 (5 bases). The CDR3 covers 14 residues. V was clipped by 3 bases and J by 0 bases, with 9 bases between them. Germline-derived CDR1 and CDR2 are LNHDA and SQIVND (reference sequence). The CDR3 coding sequence is TGTGCCAGTAGTATGAGTCTAGCCTCCTACGAGCAGTACTTC. It is translated as CASSMSLASYEQYF.

The J gene is TRBJ1-1, the V gene TRBV9, with D unresolved. Germline V gene data show CDR1 as SGDLS and CDR2 as YYNGEE. The germline V and J ends were trimmed by 0 bases and 4 bases, with 10 bases remaining between them. The CDR3 sequence is 14 residues long. The CDR3 spells CASSVGGLATEAFF. CDR3 coding DNA: TGTGCCAGCAGCGTAGGCGGACTTGCCACTGAAGCTTTCTTT.

This clonotype was detected only once. The V gene is TRBV12-3 or TRBV12-4, the J gene TRBJ2-1; 7 nucleotides agree with TRBD1. The CDR3 contains 14 residues. V shed 5 bases, J shed 2 bases, and the junction held 3 bases outside the gene matches. The CDR3 DNA reads TGTGCCAGCAGTCGGGACAGCGCCTACAATGAGCAGTTCTTC. Protein product: CASSRDSAYNEQFF.

In the case of this clonotype: At one end the junction does not follow the germline gene, possibly because of a read error. V gene TRBV6-2 or TRBV6-3 combines with J gene TRBJ1-2; weak D call: TRBD1 (6 bases). The CDR3 covers 12 residues. Germline lookup yields CDR1 MNHEY and CDR2 SVGEGT. CDR3 sequence (DNA): TGTGCCAGCAGTTACGGGGGGGGCTCTCCCCACTTC. Amino acid sequence: CASSYGGGSPHF.

The chain combines TRBV19 with TRBJ2-6, with TRBD1 as a possible D gene (6 bases). The CDR3 has 15 amino acids. V lost 7 bases, J lost 4 bases, and 14 bases lay in between. Germline-derived CDR1 and CDR2 are LNHDA and SQIVND (reference sequence). This chain's CDR3 is CASTDTGPGANVLTF. In nucleotides, the CDR3 is TGTGCCAGTACGGATACAGGGCCCGGGGCCAACGTCCTGACTTTC.

This chain links TRBV3-1 with TRBJ1-5; maybe TRBD1 (6 bases). In germline, CDR1 is LGHDT, CDR2 YNNKEL (reference sequence). This CDR3 spans 14 amino acids. V was clipped by 3 bases and J by 10 bases, with 16 bases between them. The CDR3 is CASSQGAKEDPQHF. The CDR3 DNA follows: TGTGCCAGCAGCCAGGGGGCTAAGGAAGATCCCCAGCATTTT.

This chain connects TRBV15 to TRBJ2-7; 9 nucleotides agree with TRBD1. The CDR3 runs 16 residues. V dropped 3 bases and J dropped 0; count of bases not matched to a gene: 6. Per the germline V gene, CDR1 is LNHNV and CDR2 is YYDKDF (reference sequence). This chain's CDR3 is CATSRGDRERSYEQYF. The CDR3 nucleotides read TGTGCCACCAGCAGGGGGGACAGGGAGCGCTCCTACGAGCAGTACTTC.

The V gene is TRBV18, the J gene TRBJ1-1; D may be TRBD1 (6 bases). The CDR3 loop spans 17 amino acids. In germline, CDR1 is KGHSH, CDR2 LQKENI. The V gene lost 3 bases and the J gene lost 1 base, with 18 bases spanning the gap. This chain's CDR3 is CASSPMRTAISNTEAFF. CDR3 DNA sequence: TGTGCCAGCTCACCCATGAGGACAGCGATCTCGAACACTGAAGCTTTCTTT.